This T cell receptor (beta chain) derives from a study of long-term antiretroviral therapy in people with HIV. Whole-study findings and limits: Specimens of blood were obtained during about 2004 to 2018, possibly under older ART regimens.

Trimming left V 4 bases short and J 6 bases short, with 17 bases between. Germline V gives CDR1 SGDLS, CDR2 YYNGEE. The CDR3 extends over 14 amino acids. Run at survey level, the immunoSEQ assay was version v3.0. TCRdb's copy holds only in-frame clones and misses some; the assay was immunoSEQ multiplex PCR. The table includes around 37,000 clones, roughly 85% detected once. In the case of this clone: Its target is not known.

The source is a man between 18 and 35 years old with HIV. Source: unsorted PBMCs, taken approximately 3.3 years after starting antiretroviral therapy. V is TRBV9 and J is TRBJ2-7; D perhaps matches TRBD2 (5 bases). CDR3 sequence: CASSPSGVAGEQYF. CDR3 DNA: TGTGCCAGCAGCCCATCCGGGGTCGCAGGCGAGCAGTACTTC.